The 23 T cell receptor beta chains below come from one sample, sequenced in a study of CD4 T cells in relation to SARS-CoV-2 and coronaviruses. Libraries were prepared by immunoSEQ multiplex PCR; TCRdb keeps only in-frame clonotypes and omits some of them. The sample consists of about 22,000 clones, approximately 68% of them appearing once. Their cognate antigens are unknown. Before the COVID-19 pandemic, during about 2010-2018, CD4+ T cells were taken from unexposed donors. After roughly ten days of culture, CD4+ T cells were isolated. The sample taken for sequencing was CD4+ T cells from PBMCs, cultured in vitro. The receptors derive from a human donor in good health.

This chain links TRBV29-1 with TRBJ2-3, with D hard to call. V was shortened by 8 bases and J by 6 bases, with 9 bases between the two germline ends. The germline V gene encodes CDR1 SQVTM and CDR2 ANQGSEA. The CDR3 is 10 residues long. The CDR3 DNA sequence: TGCAGCCCGGATCGCGATACGCAGTATTTT. Its translation: CSPDRDTQYF.

This clone occurred a few times. The chain has TRBV18 and TRBJ2-7; D remains unclear. Trimming cost V 3 bases and J 3 bases, with 3 bases left between them. Germline CDR1 KGHSH, CDR2 LQKENI. The CDR3 has 11 amino acids. Here the CDR3 DNA reads TGTGCCAGCTCACCTGGCTACGAGCAGTACTTC. The encoded protein is CASSPGYEQYF.

The chain joins TRBV3-1 (or the pseudogene TRBV3-2) to TRBJ2-1; D perhaps matches TRBD2 (5 bases). Germline lookup yields CDR1 LGHDT and CDR2 YNNKEL (reference sequence). This CDR3 contains 13 residues. Trimming removed 7 bases at V and 9 bases at J, with 16 bases between. The CDR3 protein is CASTPLSGGEQFF. The CDR3 DNA sequence: TGTGCCAGCACCCCCCTCAGCGGAGGTGAGCAGTTCTTC.

This chain connects TRBV7-6 to TRBJ2-7, with 14 positions matching TRBD2. The CDR3 runs 17 residues. Trimming at V came to 2 bases and at J to 4 bases, leaving 7 bases not matched to a gene. Germline CDR1 SGHVS, CDR2 FNYEAQ. DNA for the CDR3: TGTGCCAGCAGCTTACAAGGGACTAGCGGGAGTAGTTACGAGCAGTACTTC. Translating it yields CASSLQGTSGSSYEQYF.

This clone appeared a few times. This chain connects TRBV7-9 to TRBJ2-3, with 7 bases matching TRBD2. Losses at the gene ends were 1 base for V and 6 bases for J; bases not matched to a gene: 7. CDR3 length: 15 residues. Germline V lookup: CDR1 SEHNR, CDR2 FQNEAQ (reference sequence). The DNA for the CDR3 is TGTGCCAGCAGCTTAGTTGCGGGAGCAGGGGATACGCAGTATTTT. The encoded protein is CASSLVAGAGDTQYF.

V usage is TRBV9 and J usage is TRBJ1-4; D gene uncertain. CDR1 and CDR2 from the germline V gene are SGDLS and YYNGEE. The V end lost 0 bases, the J end lost 7 bases, and 13 bases lay between the germline ends. This CDR3 has 15 amino acids. Written as DNA, the CDR3 is TGTGCCAGCAGCGTAGACCAAGTGGGTAGTGAAAAACTGTTTTTT. This gives the protein CASSVDQVGSEKLFF.

The sample holds a few counts of this clone. The chain is built from TRBV10-1 and TRBJ2-2, with 8 bases identical to TRBD2. After removal of 4 bases from V and 5 bases from J, the junction contained 3 bases not matched to a gene. The CDR3 runs 14 residues. Germline V lookup: CDR1 WNHNN, CDR2 SYGVQD (reference sequence). DNA of the CDR3: TGCGCCAGCAGTGTTAGCGGGGAAACCGGGGAGCTGTTTTTT. Encoded protein: CASSVSGETGELFF.

This clone has only one observation. This chain connects TRBV30 to TRBJ2-1, with TRBD2 matching 10 bases. Trimming took 2 bases from V and 8 from J; bases not matched to a gene: 9. The CDR3 runs 15 residues. Looked up from germline, CDR1 is GTSNPN and CDR2 is SVGIG (reference sequence). The CDR3 region has the DNA TGTGCCTGGAGTATACTAGCGGGGTCGTTGCATGAGCAGTTCTTC. This sequence encodes CAWSILAGSLHEQFF.

The chain uses TRBV7-2 and TRBJ1-1; perhaps TRBD1 as D (5 bases). Trimming removed 4 bases from V and 1 base from J, with 13 bases in between. Germline V gene lookup returns CDR1 SGHTA and CDR2 FQGNSA. This CDR3 has 15 residues. In DNA form, the CDR3 reads TGTGCCAGCAGCTGGACCCGGGGGGGGAACACTGAAGCTTTCTTT. Translated, it gives CASSWTRGGNTEAFF. The entire variable domain, with the rest obtained from reference TRBV7-2 and TRBJ1-1, is as follows: GAGVSQSPSNKVTEKGKDVELRCDPISGHTALYWYRQSLGQGLEFLIYFQGNSAPDKSGLPSDRFSAERTGGSVSTLTIQRTQQEDSAVYLCASSWTRGGNTEAFFGQGTRLTVV.

The chain couples TRBV14 to TRBJ1-5, with D unresolved. The CDR3 contains 13 residues. Germline V gene lookup returns CDR1 SGHDN and CDR2 FVKESK. V lost 4 bases and J lost 3, with 7 bases in between. The CDR3 sequence is CASSRTHNQPQHF. The CDR3 DNA follows: TGTGCCAGCAGCCGGACCCACAATCAGCCCCAGCATTTT.

Only a few counts were recorded for this clone. V gene TRBV6-1 combines with J gene TRBJ1-5; D gene unclear. Germline V lookup: CDR1 MNHNS, CDR2 SASEGT. The CDR3 covers 16 residues. Trimming took 2 bases from V and 0 from J, leaving 11 bases between them. DNA for the CDR3: TGTGCCAGCAGTGAATACCGACGGATTAGCAATCAGCCCCAGCATTTT. This translates into CASSEYRRISNQPQHF.

The chain employs TRBV7-2 and TRBJ1-6; D gene unclear. The CDR3 spans 14 residues. V gave up 0 bases and J gave up 7 bases, with 7 bases separating them. Germline CDR1 is SGHTA and CDR2 is FQGNSA. The CDR3 nucleotides read TGTGCCAGCAGCTTAGCCCACCGGAATTCACCCCTCCACTTT. It encodes CASSLAHRNSPLHF.

The rearrangement links TRBV19 to TRBJ2-1; D is perhaps TRBD1 or TRBD2 (6 bases each). CDR1 is LNHDA, CDR2 SQIVND, per germline (reference sequence). This CDR3 has 13 amino acids. The CDR3 sequence: CASLGGWYNEQFF. Written as DNA, the CDR3 is TGTGCGTCCCTAGGGGGGTGGTACAATGAGCAGTTCTTC.

The chain links TRBV6-1 to TRBJ2-1, with TRBD2 identical over 13 bases. This CDR3 contains 19 residues. The V segment lost 1 base and the J segment 0 bases; nucleotides outside the gene matches: 6. Germline CDR1 MNHNS, CDR2 SASEGT. CDR3 nucleotides: TGTGCCAGCAGTGAAGGACTAGCGGGAGGAACAAGCTCCTACAATGAGCAGTTCTTC. Translating it yields CASSEGLAGGTSSYNEQFF.

The chain employs TRBV2 and TRBJ1-1, with a tentative D call TRBD1 (6 bases). The CDR3 is 14 residues long. Germline values: CDR1 SNHLY, CDR2 FYNNEI. The ends were cut back, 7 bases at V and 0 bases at J, with 12 bases in the middle. The CDR3 DNA reads TGTGCCAGCACGACAGGCTTAATGAACACTGAAGCTTTCTTT. This translates into CASTTGLMNTEAFF.

The rearrangement joins TRBV6-5 to TRBJ2-5; tentatively, D is TRBD2 (6 bases). V was shortened by 9 bases and J by 4 bases, with 12 bases between the two germline ends. This CDR3 contains 12 residues. CDR1 is MNHEY and CDR2 is SVGAGI in the germline V gene. This chain's CDR3 is CASSEGGETQYF. CDR3 nucleotide sequence: TGTGCCAGTTCTGAGGGAGGAGAGACCCAGTACTTC.

This chain links TRBV7-3 with TRBJ2-3; 8 nucleotides match TRBD1. The CDR3 is made up of 15 amino acids. The V segment lost 5 bases and the J segment 3 bases; nucleotides outside the gene matches: 7. Germline V CDR1 and CDR2: SGHTA, FQGTGA. The CDR3 protein is CASSRTGRRTDTQYF. The CDR3 DNA follows: TGTGCCAGCAGCCGGACAGGGAGGCGGACAGATACGCAGTATTTT.

V gene TRBV19 combines with J gene TRBJ1-5; the D gene is possibly TRBD1 (5 bases). Looked up from germline, CDR1 is LNHDA and CDR2 is SQIVND (reference sequence). The CDR3 runs 13 residues. The V end lost 9 bases, the J end lost 3 bases, and 12 bases lay between the germline ends. The CDR3 region is CASKRTINQPQHF. Here the CDR3 DNA reads TGTGCCAGCAAACGGACAATCAATCAGCCCCAGCATTTT.

The chain carries TRBV12-3 or TRBV12-4 and TRBJ2-7; D unclear. V lost 6 bases and J 3 bases, leaving 12 bases between the germline ends. CDR3 length equals 13 residues. The CDR3 sequence: CASRTHLDYEQYF. The CDR3 DNA sequence: TGTGCCAGCAGGACCCATTTAGACTACGAGCAGTACTTC.

This clone was found once. The rearrangement uses TRBV29-1 and TRBJ1-4; 9 bases match TRBD1. The germline V gene encodes CDR1 SQVTM and CDR2 ANQGSEA. Losses at the gene ends were 4 bases for V and 7 bases for J; bases not matched to a gene: 4. This CDR3 has 13 amino acids. The CDR3 sequence is CSVAGTGLEKLFF. The CDR3 DNA reads TGCAGCGTTGCCGGGACAGGGCTTGAAAAACTGTTTTTT.

The CDR3: CASSQADDRGISGYTF. The DNA for the CDR3 is TGCGCCAGCAGCCAAGCCGACGACAGGGGGATTAGCGGCTACACCTTC. The chain joins TRBV4-1 to TRBJ1-2; 9 bases fit TRBD1. CDR3 length: 16 residues. V trimming: 1 base; J trimming: 8 bases; junction bases outside the gene matches: 11. Germline values: CDR1 MGHRA, CDR2 YSYEKL.

V and J are TRBV4-3 and TRBJ2-3, with D hard to call. The V gene's germline CDR1 is LGHNA and CDR2 YSLEER. This CDR3 contains 15 residues. The V end lost 0 bases, the J end lost 3 bases, and 10 bases lay between the germline ends. The CDR3 sequence is CASSQDSGRTDTQYF. CDR3 in DNA: TGCGCCAGCAGCCAAGATTCGGGTAGGACAGATACGCAGTATTTT.

The chain combines TRBV9 with TRBJ2-1; 8 nucleotides align to TRBD1. CDR3 length: 14 residues. Germline V lookup: CDR1 SGDLS, CDR2 YYNGEE. Germline trimming cut 3 bases from V and 2 bases from J; bases unmatched to any gene: 1. Here the CDR3 reads CASSGQGTYNEQFF. Written as DNA, the CDR3 is TGTGCCAGCAGCGGACAGGGGACCTACAATGAGCAGTTCTTC.